Following are 22 T cell receptor beta chains from one sample sequenced in a study of T cells in localized non-small cell lung cancer. Here immunoSEQ multiplex PCR was the method, and the copy in TCRdb shows in-frame clones only, minus some. The data show around 41,000 clones, roughly 86% seen once. Source: peripheral blood, taken before any cancer treatment. The source is a woman aged 18 to 50 with stage III lung adenocarcinoma.

V is TRBV29-1 and J is TRBJ2-7; the match to TRBD2 covers 7 bases. Germline values: CDR1 SQVTM, CDR2 ANQGSEA. The V segment lost 7 bases and the J segment 6 bases; nucleotides outside the gene matches: 9. The CDR3 is 12 residues long. Written as DNA, the CDR3 is TGCAGCGGGGGCCTAGCGGATGGCGAGCAGTACTTC. This sequence encodes CSGGLADGEQYF.

This rearrangement joins TRBV11-2 to TRBJ2-7, with a tentative D call TRBD1 (5 bases). Germline assignment: CDR1 SGHAT and CDR2 FQNNGV. This CDR3 is built from 14 residues. Trimming cost V 3 bases and J 3 bases, with 12 bases left between them. As DNA, the CDR3 is TGTGCCAGCAGCTTCCAGGGCGGCTACTACGAGCAGTACTTC. Residues: CASSFQGGYYEQYF. The full variable domain, its missing parts supplied by reference TRBV11-2 and TRBJ2-7, is EAGVAQSPRYKIIEKRQSVAFWCNPISGHATLYWYQQILGQGPKLLIQFQNNGVVDDSQLPKDRFSAERLKGVDSTLKIQPAKLEDSAVYLCASSFQGGYYEQYFGPGTRLTVT.

The chain is built from TRBV5-6 and TRBJ1-4, with no clear D. V shed 3 bases and J shed 8 bases, with 8 bases lying between them. The CDR3 is 12 residues long. Germline V gene data show CDR1 as SGHDT and CDR2 as YYEEEE. CDR3 in DNA: TGTGCCAGCAGCTCCCGAGGAGAAAAACTGTTTTTT. Translated, it gives CASSSRGEKLFF.

This rearrangement joins TRBV5-4 to TRBJ1-2, with TRBD1 as a possible D gene (5 bases). This CDR3 has 13 amino acids. V dropped 5 bases and J dropped 5 bases, with 13 bases sitting between them. Looked up from germline, CDR1 is SGHNT and CDR2 is YYREEE (reference sequence). The CDR3 protein is CASSMSRDYGYTF. The DNA for the CDR3 is TGTGCCAGCAGTATGAGCAGGGATTATGGCTACACCTTC.

The chain is built from TRBV11-2 and TRBJ2-5; D is uncertain. Germline CDR1 and CDR2: SGHAT and FQNNGV. The CDR3 loop spans 13 amino acids. Trimming removed 2 bases at V and 2 bases at J, with 6 bases between. Here the CDR3 reads CASSLTPQETQYF. The CDR3 nucleotides are TGTGCCAGCAGCTTAACGCCGCAAGAGACCCAGTACTTC.

This sequence joins TRBV5-1 and TRBJ2-1; 9 bases are shared with TRBD1. CDR1 SGHRS and CDR2 YFSETQ come from the germline V gene. Trimming cost V 3 bases and J 3 bases; bases outside gene matches: 4. This CDR3 has 15 amino acids. Here the CDR3 DNA reads TGCGCCAGCAGCTCCACGGACAGGGGCTACAATGAGCAGTTCTTC. Translated: CASSSTDRGYNEQFF.

This chain joins TRBV7-9 and TRBJ1-1, with D unclear. The CDR3 is 16 amino acids. Deletions cut 5 bases from V and 4 bases from J, with 20 bases between. In germline, CDR1 is SEHNR, CDR2 FQNEAQ (reference sequence). The CDR3 is CASSPSRTGKPTEAFF. The CDR3 nucleotides are TGTGCCAGCAGCCCCTCTCGAACCGGTAAACCCACTGAAGCTTTCTTT.

This chain links TRBV7-8 with TRBJ2-2; 13 bases match TRBD2. This CDR3 has 17 residues. With V trimmed by 2 bases and J by 7 bases, 7 bases remained unmatched. CDR1 and CDR2 (germline): SGHVS, FQNEAQ. The CDR3 DNA sequence: TGTGCCAGCAGCTTACCGACTAGCGGGGGGCGGGGCGGGGAGCTGTTTTTT. This sequence encodes CASSLPTSGGRGGELFF.

The rearrangement uses TRBV29-1 and TRBJ1-4; D is perhaps TRBD1 (6 bases). Germline V CDR1 and CDR2: SQVTM, ANQGSEA. Trimming took 8 bases from V and 2 from J, leaving 15 bases between them. This CDR3 contains 14 residues. The DNA of the CDR3 is TGCAGCCCCGGGGGCAGGGAGACTAATGAAAAACTGTTTTTT. This gives the protein CSPGGRETNEKLFF.

This rearrangement joins TRBV18 to TRBJ1-4; D possibly corresponds to TRBD1 (6 bases). The CDR3 has 13 amino acids. The V gene's germline CDR1 is KGHSH and CDR2 LQKENI. Trimming stripped 3 bases from V and 8 bases from J, with 10 bases between. The CDR3 spells CASSPGGAEKLFF. CDR3 nucleotide sequence: TGTGCCAGCTCACCCGGGGGGGCAGAAAAACTGTTTTTT.

V usage is TRBV7-3 and J usage is TRBJ1-2, with TRBD1 matching 10 bases. The CDR3 runs to 15 residues. The J segment lost 3 bases and the V segment lost 0 bases, leaving 1 base of the junction unmatched. Germline CDR1 is SGHTA and CDR2 is FQGTGA. CDR3 sequence: CASSLTGTGDYGYTF. The CDR3 DNA reads as TGTGCCAGCAGCTTAACGGGGACAGGGGACTATGGCTACACCTTC.

The genes are TRBV5-1 and TRBJ1-1, with D maybe TRBD1 (5 bases). CDR3 length: 14 residues. Looked up from germline, CDR1 is SGHRS and CDR2 is YFSETQ. V was pared by 2 bases and J by 2 bases, with 10 bases between. CDR3 protein: CASSFRGLNTEAFF. In DNA form, the CDR3 reads TGCGCCAGCAGCTTTAGGGGATTAAACACTGAAGCTTTCTTT.

The genes are TRBV7-2 and TRBJ2-5; 7 bases match TRBD2. Germline lookup yields CDR1 SGHTA and CDR2 FQGNSA. V shed 1 base, J shed 1 base, and the junction held 3 bases outside the gene matches. The CDR3 is made up of 15 amino acids. CDR3 sequence reads: CASSLGRGIQETQYF. The CDR3, as DNA: TGTGCCAGCAGCTTAGGGCGGGGGATCCAAGAGACCCAGTACTTC.

The chain joins TRBV28 to TRBJ1-5; D remains unclear. Germline loops: CDR1 MDHEN, CDR2 SYDVKM. The CDR3 runs to 12 residues. The germline V and J ends were trimmed by 4 bases and 4 bases, with 5 bases remaining between them. CDR3 DNA sequence: TGTGCCAGCAGTTCCCTAAATCAGCCCCAGCATTTT. This sequence encodes CASSSLNQPQHF.

V and J are TRBV19 and TRBJ1-5; weak D call: TRBD1 (5 bases). The CDR3 contains 15 residues. The V gene lost 7 bases and the J gene lost 1 base, with 14 bases spanning the gap. The germline gives CDR1 LNHDA, CDR2 SQIVND (reference sequence). The CDR3 coding sequence is TGTGCCAGTACCCCGACGGGGGGAAGCAATCAGCCCCAGCATTTT. It specifies CASTPTGGSNQPQHF.

The gene calls are TRBV5-1 and TRBJ2-1; 9 bases map to TRBD1. There are 16 residues in the CDR3. The junction had 10 bases not matched to a gene; V was cut back by 4 bases and J by 5 bases. The germline V gene encodes CDR1 SGHRS and CDR2 YFSETQ. CDR3 sequence reads: CASSRWSGQGNNEQFF. The CDR3, as DNA: TGCGCCAGCAGCCGGTGGTCGGGACAGGGCAACAATGAGCAGTTCTTC.

The chain recombines TRBV15 with TRBJ1-5; D might be TRBD1 (5 bases). V was shortened by 0 bases and J by 6 bases, with 15 bases between the two germline ends. Germline V gene sequence: CDR1 LNHNV, CDR2 YYDKDF (reference sequence). The CDR3 spans 16 residues. CDR3 nucleotides: TGTGCCACCAGCAGAGATCTGGGTCAGGGCACTCAGCCCCAGCATTTT. Translating it yields CATSRDLGQGTQPQHF.

The chain combines TRBV19 with TRBJ1-1; D uncertain. Germline assignment: CDR1 LNHDA and CDR2 SQIVND (reference sequence). The V gene lost 5 bases and the J gene lost 2 bases, with 9 bases spanning the gap. The CDR3 covers 13 residues. In DNA, the CDR3 is TGTGCCAGTAGTGAACAGAAAAACACTGAAGCTTTCTTT. Its protein product is CASSEQKNTEAFF.

The table lists this clone with a count of one. CDR3 coding DNA: TGTGCCAGCTCACTGGGACAGGGCGGAGAGCAGTACTTC. Amino acids: CASSLGQGGEQYF. The J gene is TRBJ2-7, the V gene TRBV18, with 9 bases that match TRBD1. This CDR3 has 13 amino acids. With V trimmed by 4 bases and J by 7 bases, 5 bases remained unmatched. Per germline, CDR1 KGHSH and CDR2 LQKENI.

The chain employs TRBV5-6 and TRBJ1-4; TRBD1 matches at 9 bases. The J segment lost 7 bases and the V segment lost 4 bases, leaving 5 bases of the junction unmatched. The CDR3 runs to 14 residues. CDR1 is SGHDT and CDR2 is YYEEEE in the germline V gene. The CDR3 loop is CASSLDRGSEKLFF. DNA of the CDR3: TGTGCCAGCAGCCTCGACAGGGGGAGTGAAAAACTGTTTTTT.

The DNA of the CDR3 is TGTGCCAGCAGTGAGGGTCCTGGGCAGCCCCAGCATTTT. Protein sequence: CASSEGPGQPQHF. V usage is TRBV6-1 and J usage is TRBJ1-5, with no clear D. This CDR3 spans 13 amino acids. V lost 3 bases, J lost 7 bases, and 10 bases lay in between. CDR1 MNHNS and CDR2 SASEGT come from the germline V gene.

The chain combines TRBV30 with TRBJ2-1; the D gene is possibly TRBD2 (7 bases). Trimming removed 6 bases at V and 6 bases at J, with 15 bases between. CDR1 GTSNPN and CDR2 SVGIG come from the germline V gene (reference sequence). CDR3 size: 13 residues. CDR3 DNA sequence: TGTGCCTGTAGGGGGAGGGAAAGCAATGAGCAGTTCTTC. Its protein is CACRGRESNEQFF. Supplemented by reference TRBV30 and TRBJ2-1, the full variable domain reads SQTIHQWPATLVQPVGSPLSLECTVEGTSNPNLYWYRQAAGRGLQLLFYSVGIGQISSEVPQNLSASRPQDRQFILSSKKLLLSDSGFYLCACRGRESNEQFFGPGTRLTVL.